This note documents a single T cell receptor (beta chain) sequence. Its antigen is not identified. The V gene's germline CDR1 is MNHNS and CDR2 SASEGT. Trimming stripped 4 bases from V and 0 bases from J, with 12 bases between. This CDR3 is built from 16 residues. Time point in this sample: peripheral blood 6 weeks after treatment start. There were between 1 and 8 samples from each patient, taken pretreatment and on-treatment. The data were taken from a study of PD-L1 blockade in urothelial cancer. Looking at the study overall: Men with urothelial cancer arising in the bladder made up about 85% of the roughly 30 patients. In terms of prior chemotherapy, patients had received 0 to 3 regimens. Study-level points and caveats: Blood clones associated with the tumor expanded more at 3 weeks in durable-benefit patients.

Method: immunoSEQ multiplex PCR; TCRdb's copy keeps in-frame clones and lacks some. Seen here are about 91,000 clones, 83% observed once, and the top ten hold about 8.4%. The specimen comprised PBMCs, sampled around atezolizumab (anti-PD-L1) treatment. The rearrangement uses TRBV6-1 and TRBJ2-2, with D possibly TRBD2 on 6 matching bases. This sequence was found in an older man with urothelial cancer. CDR3 sequence: CASSATTSTNTGELFF. The CDR3 DNA is TGTGCCAGCAGTGCAACTACTAGCACGAACACCGGGGAGCTGTTTTTT.